Presented here are 6 T cell receptor beta chains from one specimen sequenced in a study of OX40 agonist ivuxolimab in advanced cancers. Libraries were made using the immunoSEQ multiplex PCR assay. Held by TCRdb, this immuneACCESS table contains in-frame sequences only and omits some clones. Under half of the omission traces to an unresolved V gene where checked; the cause of the rest is unknown. The sample has tens of thousands of clones on record, roughly 80% of them singletons. The ten largest clonotypes hold roughly 4.7% of the sample. Sequencing used CD4+ or CD8+ T cells sorted from blood, obtained in a trial of the OX40 agonist ivuxolimab. These receptors were taken from an adult with an advanced solid tumor such as melanoma, head and neck, liver or kidney cancer.

The gene calls are TRBV4-1 and TRBJ2-2; 7 bases align to TRBD1. The CDR3 spans 16 residues. V trimming: 1 base; J trimming: 0 bases; junction bases outside the gene matches: 2. Germline CDR1 is MGHRA and CDR2 is YSYEKL. The CDR3 sequence: CASSQGTGSNTGELFF. As DNA, the CDR3 is TGCGCCAGCAGCCAAGGGACAGGATCGAACACCGGGGAGCTGTTTTTT.

This chain joins TRBV14 and TRBJ1-2; 7 bases line up with TRBD1. J lost 4 bases, V lost 0 bases, and 5 bases had no gene match. CDR1 SGHDN and CDR2 FVKESK come from the germline V gene. The CDR3 runs 15 residues. The CDR3: CASSQEGQFRYGYTF. Written as DNA, the CDR3 is TGTGCCAGCAGCCAAGAGGGACAGTTTCGCTATGGCTACACCTTC.

The chain combines TRBV6-6 with TRBJ1-5, with a weak D call TRBD1 (6 bases). Looked up from germline, CDR1 is MNHNY and CDR2 is SVGAGI (reference sequence). The CDR3 runs to 13 residues. Trimming shortened V by 6 bases and J by 2 bases, and 8 bases separated the two germline ends. The CDR3 protein is CASRDRGNQPQHF. In DNA, the CDR3 is TGTGCCAGCAGGGACAGAGGCAATCAGCCCCAGCATTTT.

The chain employs TRBV7-3 and TRBJ2-1, with D hard to call. Looked up from germline, CDR1 is SGHTA and CDR2 is FQGTGA. The V and J ends lost 1 base and 9 bases respectively, with 7 bases between them. This CDR3 contains 12 residues. The CDR3 DNA follows: TGTGCCAGCAGCTTAATGGGCGGTGAGCAGTTCTTC. The encoded protein is CASSLMGGEQFF.

This chain links TRBV11-3 with TRBJ2-3; no clear D. Between the trimmed V and J ends, which lost 0 bases and 0 bases, there was a span of 7 bases. CDR1 and CDR2 (germline): SGHNT, YENEEA. The CDR3 totals 15 residues. CDR3 region: CASSLEGKSTDTQYF. The CDR3 nucleotides read TGTGCCAGCAGCTTAGAAGGAAAGAGCACAGATACGCAGTATTTT.

The rearrangement links TRBV19 to TRBJ2-1; 12 bases fit TRBD2. CDR3 length equals 16 residues. CDR1 is LNHDA, CDR2 SQIVND, per germline (reference sequence). Trimming removed 4 bases from V and 10 bases from J; junction bases left unmatched: 11. The chain's CDR3 is CASSRSLAGGRGEQFF. In nucleotides, the CDR3 is TGTGCCAGTAGTAGGTCCCTAGCGGGGGGGCGAGGGGAGCAGTTCTTC.